The 20 T cell receptor beta chains below all came from one sample that was sequenced in a study of T cells in localized non-small cell lung cancer. Only in-frame clones appear in the TCRdb table, and some are missing; sequencing was by immunoSEQ multiplex PCR. The sample records around 6,400 clones, around 49% being singletons. The sequencing here drew on lymph node tissue, taken before any cancer treatment. These receptors were collected from a man between 35 and 75 years old with stage I lung adenocarcinoma.

V usage is TRBV14 and J usage is TRBJ2-1, with D possibly being TRBD1 or TRBD2 (5 bases each). Germline V lookup: CDR1 SGHDN, CDR2 FVKESK. The CDR3 runs 16 residues. Trimming took 4 bases from V and 5 from J, leaving 18 bases between them. The DNA for the CDR3 is TGTGCCAGCAGCCGGTACCTGGGGGTGGGACACAATGAGCAGTTCTTC. It encodes CASSRYLGVGHNEQFF.

The CDR3 loop is CASSLGGALPSGANVLTF. DNA of the CDR3: TGTGCCAGCAGTTTGGGGGGAGCATTACCCTCTGGGGCCAACGTCCTGACTTTC. The chain employs TRBV28 and TRBJ2-6, with D possibly being TRBD2 (6 bases). Trimming took off 3 bases at V and 0 bases at J, with 15 bases between the two ends. In germline, CDR1 is MDHEN, CDR2 SYDVKM. This CDR3 comprises 18 residues.

The chain combines TRBV6-8 with TRBJ2-5; D is unclear. Deletions cut 6 bases from V and 5 bases from J, with 10 bases between. Germline-derived CDR1 and CDR2 are MNHGY and SAAAGT. The CDR3 runs 12 residues. CDR3 sequence (DNA): TGTGCCAGCAGATCGATGGGGGAGACCCAGTACTTC. Translating gives CASRSMGETQYF.

Only a few counts were recorded for this clone. V usage is TRBV11-3 and J usage is TRBJ1-5, with no clear D. Between the trimmed V and J ends, which lost 5 bases and 2 bases, there was a span of 10 bases. The CDR3 extends over 14 amino acids. CDR1 is SGHNT and CDR2 is YENEEA in the germline V gene. The CDR3 DNA is TGTGCCAGCAGCCAGAATTTAGGCAATCAGCCCCAGCATTTT. Protein: CASSQNLGNQPQHF.

The rearrangement links TRBV10-2 to TRBJ2-5; D is unresolved. The germline CDR1 and CDR2 sequences are WSHSY and SAAADI. This CDR3 has 14 residues. Trimming shortened V by 6 bases and J by 3 bases, and 14 bases separated the two germline ends. CDR3 protein: CASSQLSHEETQYF. The CDR3 region has the DNA TGCGCCAGCAGCCAACTATCTCACGAAGAGACCCAGTACTTC.

The V gene is TRBV19, the J gene TRBJ1-1; D perhaps matches TRBD1 (6 bases). V gave up 1 base and J gave up 2 bases, with 14 bases separating them. This CDR3 region has 16 residues. CDR1 and CDR2 (germline): LNHDA, SQIVND (reference sequence). The CDR3 loop is CASSIAGGALNTEAFF. Written as DNA, the CDR3 is TGTGCCAGTAGTATAGCCGGGGGCGCGTTAAACACTGAAGCTTTCTTT.

This clone was detected once. V and J are TRBV19 and TRBJ2-3; D gene uncertain. The CDR3 length is 13 residues. Trimming removed 0 bases at V and 3 bases at J, with 4 bases between. Germline assignment: CDR1 LNHDA and CDR2 SQIVND (reference sequence). For the CDR3, the DNA is TGTGCCAGTAGTATAGAGGGAACAGATACGCAGTATTTT. As protein: CASSIEGTDTQYF.

V and J are TRBV11-3 and TRBJ2-3; the D gene is possibly TRBD2 (6 bases). CDR1 SGHNT and CDR2 YENEEA come from the germline V gene. This CDR3 has 16 amino acids. The V end lost 3 bases, the J end lost 3 bases, and 16 bases lay between the germline ends. The CDR3 DNA reads TGTGCCAGCAGCTTGTTTTACGGAGGGAAGACAGATACGCAGTATTTT. This codes for CASSLFYGGKTDTQYF.

V gene TRBV6-8 combines with J gene TRBJ2-7; TRBD2 aligns across 7 bases. The CDR3 loop spans 15 amino acids. With 5 bases clipped from V and 1 base from J, the junction kept 8 bases outside the gene matches. CDR1 and CDR2 (germline): MNHGY, SAAAGT. The CDR3 DNA reads as TGTGCCAGCAGTGCCGGGGGGACCCATTCCTACGAGCAGTACTTC. Protein: CASSAGGTHSYEQYF.

In its sample, this clone was seen a few times. CDR3 sequence reads: CASSYGAGGYEQYF. CDR3 DNA: TGTGCCAGCAGTTACGGGGCGGGAGGGTACGAGCAGTACTTC. The chain recombines TRBV6-8 with TRBJ2-7, with 9 bases matching TRBD2. Germline V gene data show CDR1 as MNHGY and CDR2 as SAAAGT. V lost 2 bases, J lost 4 bases, and 3 bases stayed unmatched. This CDR3 has 14 residues.

The chain joins TRBV11-3 to TRBJ1-3, with 7 bases that match TRBD1. Germline V CDR1 and CDR2: SGHNT, YENEEA. This CDR3 is 15 amino acids long. Unmatched junction bases numbered 10, after V lost 7 bases and J lost 4 bases. The CDR3: CASTLTGSTGNTIYF. Here the CDR3 DNA reads TGTGCCAGCACCCTGACAGGGTCTACGGGAAACACCATATATTTT.

This clone came up a few times. The rearrangement joins TRBV28 to TRBJ2-7; TRBD1 agrees at 7 bases. V lost 3 bases and J lost 1; bases outside the gene matches: 9. CDR1 and CDR2 from the germline V gene are MDHEN and SYDVKM. The CDR3 has 16 amino acids. The CDR3 coding sequence is TGTGCCAGCAGTTTCCCATACGAGACAGGGTCCTACGAGCAGTACTTC. It is translated as CASSFPYETGSYEQYF.

The chain employs TRBV28 and TRBJ2-1; a possible D gene is TRBD2 (5 bases). The length of the CDR3 is 15 residues. Germline values: CDR1 MDHEN, CDR2 SYDVKM. V was clipped by 4 bases and J by 0 bases, with 10 bases between them. CDR3 residues: CASSSGLLSYNEQFF. DNA for the CDR3: TGTGCCAGCAGTTCCGGACTGCTCTCCTACAATGAGCAGTTCTTC.

The genes are TRBV15 and TRBJ1-2; the D is unclear. V was shortened by 0 bases and J by 2 bases, with 7 bases between the two germline ends. CDR1 is LNHNV, CDR2 YYDKDF, per germline (reference sequence). This CDR3 region has 14 residues. DNA for the CDR3: TGTGCCACCAGCAGAGAGGAAATGAACTATGGCTACACCTTC. Protein product: CATSREEMNYGYTF.

This clone came up a few times. The genes are TRBV6-8 and TRBJ2-7, with no clear D. Germline CDR1 MNHGY, CDR2 SAAAGT. The CDR3 totals 14 residues. Trimming removed 7 bases from V and 6 bases from J, with 19 bases in between. CDR3 protein: CASNSAVWASEQYF. The CDR3 DNA reads TGTGCCAGCAATTCGGCCGTGTGGGCCTCCGAGCAGTACTTC.

This sequence joins TRBV11-3 and TRBJ1-1; a possible D gene is TRBD1 (5 bases). The CDR3 runs to 17 residues. Germline V CDR1 and CDR2: SGHNT, YENEEA. V dropped 2 bases and J dropped 1 base, with 17 bases sitting between them. This CDR3 reads CASSLSVRGARNTEAFF. CDR3 bases: TGTGCCAGCAGCTTATCGGTAAGGGGCGCCCGGAACACTGAAGCTTTCTTT.

The CDR3 coding sequence is TGTGCCAGCATCACCCCCGGCAGGGAGGTCACCGGGGAGCTGTTTTTT. Translation gives CASITPGREVTGELFF. V usage is TRBV6-8 and J usage is TRBJ2-2; possibly TRBD2 for D (6 bases). The germline CDR1 and CDR2 sequences are MNHGY and SAAAGT. This CDR3 is 16 amino acids long. Trimming shortened V by 7 bases and J by 4 bases, and 19 bases separated the two germline ends.

The table lists this clone with a few counts. This chain joins TRBV14 and TRBJ2-6; the D gene could be TRBD1 or TRBD2 (5 bases each). The germline V gene has CDR1 SGHDN and CDR2 FVKESK. The CDR3 runs to 15 residues. V was clipped by 4 bases and J by 2 bases, with 9 bases between them. CDR3 DNA sequence: TGTGCCAGCAGCCGGGACGGCACTGGGGCCAACGTCCTGACTTTC. Residues: CASSRDGTGANVLTF.

The sample holds a few counts of this clone. The chain uses TRBV7-5 and TRBJ2-1; the table's TRBD2 call for D was not verified on the DNA. TRBV7-5 is termed a pseudogene. The CDR3 sequence is 14 residues long. In nucleotides, the CDR3 is TGTGCCAGCAGCTTAAATGGACTTAACAATGAGCAGTTCTTC. Encoded protein: CASSLNGLNNEQFF.

This chain uses TRBV15 with TRBJ1-2, with D tentatively TRBD1 (5 bases). V lost 0 bases and J lost 2, with 16 bases in between. This CDR3 contains 17 residues. Germline assignment: CDR1 LNHNV and CDR2 YYDKDF (reference sequence). This CDR3 is CATSREARQKTNYGYTF. The DNA of the CDR3 is TGTGCCACCAGCAGAGAGGCGAGACAGAAAACGAACTATGGCTACACCTTC.